This TCR beta chain was sequenced in a study of T cells in Graves' hyperthyroidism and ophthalmopathy. This clonotype was counted ten times or more. Germline-derived CDR1 and CDR2 are GTSNPN and SVGIG (reference sequence). This CDR3 contains 13 residues. V lost 2 bases to trimming and J lost 5 bases, with 12 bases between them. Among the patients, aged 18 to 65, hyperthyroidism was newly diagnosed and had lasted under 2 months. Exclusion of patients followed from uncontrolled infection, other autoimmune disease, pregnancy or lactation. Diagnoses were established using clinical symptoms, serum thyroxine and TRAb, thyroid ultrasound and orbital computed tomography. Regions amplified from RNA transcripts were the TCR beta CDR3 regions. HTBI primers were used for first-round RT-PCR of the TCR CDR3. Using its own MiXCR run on the multiplex PCR reads, TCRdb lists one record per CDR3 protein. Of some 270,000 distinct CDR3 sequences in the sample, more than 10% are singletons; the top ten hold roughly 8%.

Sequencing was done on a sample of blood. The source of this sequence is a woman younger than 45 with Graves' hyperthyroidism that later progressed to Graves' ophthalmopathy. The J gene is TRBJ2-5, the V gene TRBV30; D assignment may be TRBD1 or TRBD2 (5 bases each). CDR3 DNA: TGTGCCTGGAGTTGGGACGTTGGGGAGACCCAGTACTTC. It specifies CAWSWDVGETQYF.